These T cell receptor beta chains were read from a single sample in a study of T cells in Graves' hyperthyroidism and ophthalmopathy. TCRdb processed the multiplex PCR reads anew with MiXCR; each CDR3 protein has one entry. Among 200,000 to 250,000 distinct CDR3 sequences listed, more than 20% were seen once. What was sequenced was blood. Source of these receptors: a woman in her thirties or forties with Graves' ophthalmopathy. CDR3s include the opening cysteine and the closing phenylalanine or tryptophan. D genes are given only for firm matches. Expanded clones get a size class; other rows say once, few or many, or leave the size out.

>TRBJ2-4|TRBV28|TRBD1|many
TGTGCCAGCAGCCGACCAACAGGGGACATTCAGTACTTC
CASSRPTGDIQYF
>TRBJ1-1|TRBV19|TRBD1|NA
TGTGCCAGTAGGACAGGGAATGAAGCTTTCTTT
CASRTGNEAFF
>TRBJ1-1|TRBV28|NA|NA
TGTGCCAGCCCCTACCCGGGGGGAGGGATGAACACTGAAGCTTTCTTT
CASPYPGGGMNTEAFF
>TRBJ2-7|TRBV20-1|NA|NA
TGCAGTGCTAGAGAACGGGTCCTCTCCTACGAGCAGTACTTC
CSARERVLSYEQYF
>TRBJ1-1|TRBV30|TRBD1|many
TGTGCCTGGAGCGGCGGGACAGGGGGGGGTAACACTGAAGCTTTCTTT
CAWSGGTGGGNTEAFF
>TRBJ2-4|TRBV5-6|TRBD1|many
TGTGCCAGCAGCAAGGACAGGGTAAACATTCAGTACTTC
CASSKDRVNIQYF
>TRBJ2-2|TRBV2|TRBD1|NA
TGTGCCAGCCGGGACAGGGCCACCGGGGAGCTGTTTTTT
CASRDRATGELFF
>TRBJ2-7|TRBV6-2/TRBV6-3|TRBD2|many
TGTGCCACCGGGACTAGCGGGAGAGTATTTTCCTACGAGCAGTACTTC
CATGTSGRVFSYEQYF
>TRBJ1-1|TRBV20-1|NA|NA
TGCAGTGCTAGACGTGAAGAGGTAACGAACACTGAAGCTTTCTTT
CSARREEVTNTEAFF
>TRBJ1-5|TRBV19|NA|many
TGTGCCAGTAGTATACAGGGATTAGGCAATCAGCCCCAGCATTTT
CASSIQGLGNQPQHF
>TRBJ2-7|TRBV5-1|NA|NA
TGCGCCAGCAGCTTGGGAAGCGGAAACTCCTACGAGCAGTACTTC
CASSLGSGNSYEQYF
>TRBJ1-5|TRBV28|NA|many
TGTGCCAGCAGTTCAACCCCACAGGACAAAAATCAGCCCCAGCATTTT
CASSSTPQDKNQPQHF
>TRBJ2-4|TRBV28|NA|many
TGTGCCAGCTCACAGGATCCCATAACCAAAAACATTCAGTACTTC
CASSQDPITKNIQYF
>TRBJ2-7|TRBV5-1|NA|many
TGCGCCAGCAGCTTGGCTGGGGGTGAGCAGTACTTC
CASSLAGGEQYF
>TRBJ1-6|TRBV10-3|TRBD1|many
TGTGCCATCAGTGAGTCCGCGACAGGGCCAGGATCACCCCTCCACTTT
CAISESATGPGSPLHF
>TRBJ1-1|TRBV6-5|NA|NA
TGTGCCAGCAGTTACTCGATCCTAACACAGAACACTGAAGCTTTCTTT
CASSYSILTQNTEAFF
>TRBJ2-7|TRBV28|NA|many
TGTGCCAGCAGTGCTTCAGACCGCTACGAGCAGTACTTC
CASSASDRYEQYF
>TRBJ1-1|TRBV28|NA|NA
TGTGCCAGCAGTTTGGAGGGCCCTCCTGAAGCTTTCTTT
CASSLEGPPEAFF
>TRBJ1-1|TRBV24-1|TRBD1|NA
TGTGCCACCAGCGCCACCGGGACAGGTACAATTGAAGCTTTCTTT
CATSATGTGTIEAFF
>TRBJ1-2|TRBV6-1|NA|many
TGTGCCAGCCGTCCGGCCGCAAGGGGGTATGGCTACACCTTC
CASRPAARGYGYTF
>TRBJ1-2|TRBV12-3/TRBV12-4|NA|NA
TGTGCCAGCAGTTTAGTCCCTACGGGGGGCTATGGCTACACCTTC
CASSLVPTGGYGYTF
>TRBJ1-2|TRBV7-9|NA|NA
TGTGCCAGCAGCTTAAGCGGTTCTCAGGGGCATGGCTACACCTTC
CASSLSGSQGHGYTF
>TRBJ2-2|TRBV18|NA|few
TGTGCCACCGCTGAGTGGTCTAGAGCTAACACCGGGGAGCTGTTTTTT
CATAEWSRANTGELFF
>TRBJ2-5|TRBV28|TRBD2|many
TGTGCCAGCAGTTCTCGCATCCGGACTAGTCGGGGGGGGGAGACCCAGTACTTC
CASSSRIRTSRGGETQYF
>TRBJ1-1|TRBV20-1|NA|many
TGCAGTGCTAGATGGAGCGAGGGGTATACTGAAGCTTTCTTT
CSARWSEGYTEAFF
>TRBJ2-5|TRBV7-8|TRBD1|many
TGTGCCAGCAGCTTAGTCTCCCGACAGGGCCAAGAGACCCAGTACTTC
CASSLVSRQGQETQYF
>TRBJ2-7|TRBV25-1|TRBD2|NA
TGTGCCACCTCCCGGGGGGTCCGAGAAACTGGATACGAGCAGTACTTC
CATSRGVRETGYEQYF
>TRBJ2-7|TRBV20-1|NA|NA
TGCAGTGCTAAGGGACACGACTACTACGAGCAGTACTTC
CSAKGHDYYEQYF
>TRBJ2-5|TRBV24-1|TRBD2|NA
TGTGCCACCAGTGATAGGACTAGCGGGAGGGCCTTTGAGACCCAGTACTTC
CATSDRTSGRAFETQYF
>TRBJ1-5|TRBV4-2|NA|many
TGTGCCAGCAGTCCAAACGTCATGGACAGTCAGCCCCAGCATTTT
CASSPNVMDSQPQHF
>TRBJ1-2|TRBV6-5|NA|NA
TGTGCCAGCAGTTACTCGGGCAGGGAGAGTGGCTACACCTTC
CASSYSGRESGYTF
>TRBJ1-5|TRBV12-3/TRBV12-4|NA|NA
TGTGCCAGCAAGAATGCAGGGGATTATCAGCCCCAGCATTTT
CASKNAGDYQPQHF
>TRBJ1-2|TRBV27|TRBD1|NA
TGTGCCAGCAGGCATAACAGGGGAAACTATGGCTACACCTTC
CASRHNRGNYGYTF
>TRBJ2-7|TRBV7-2|NA|NA
TGTGCCAGCAGCTTAGCGGGGAGGGGGCGCTTTGACGAGCAGTACTTC
CASSLAGRGRFDEQYF
>TRBJ2-5|TRBV12-3/TRBV12-4|TRBD1|NA
TGTGCCAGCAGCGAGGACAGGACGACCCAGTACTTC
CASSEDRTTQYF
>TRBJ1-3|TRBV28|NA|many
TGTGCCAGCAGTTTCCCCGACAGGTCTGGAAACACCATATATTTT
CASSFPDRSGNTIYF
>TRBJ2-7|TRBV19|NA|many
TGTGCCAGTAGTACAACGGGCCCCTCTTCGCGCTACGAGCAGTACTTC
CASSTTGPSSRYEQYF
>TRBJ2-7|TRBV30|NA|many
TGTGCATCCTACAGGCTTAGCTCCTACGAGCAGTACTTC
CASYRLSSYEQYF
>TRBJ2-2|TRBV11-3|NA|NA
TGTGCCAGCAGCTTAGATTCCGGGGAGCTGTTTTTT
CASSLDSGELFF
>TRBJ1-2|TRBV7-3|TRBD1|many
TGTGCCAGCAGCCCCTCGACAGGGGGAGTATATGGCTACACCTTC
CASSPSTGGVYGYTF
>TRBJ1-2|TRBV13|NA|many
TGTGCCAGCAGCTTAGGACAGTTAGCTAACTATGGCTACACCTTC
CASSLGQLANYGYTF
>TRBJ2-5|TRBV28|TRBD1|few
TGTGCCAGCAGTTTTTCAGGGGGCAGGCAAGAGACCCAGTACTTC
CASSFSGGRQETQYF
>TRBJ2-7|TRBV4-2|TRBD1|many
TGTGCCAGCAGCCAAAAACCGGGACAGGGGGGGTACGAGCAGTACTTC
CASSQKPGQGGYEQYF
>TRBJ2-5|TRBV9|TRBD2|many
TGTGCCAGCAGCGTATGGGGGGGCCAAGAGACCCAGTACTTC
CASSVWGGQETQYF
>TRBJ2-7|TRBV24-1|NA|many
TGTGCCACCAGTGATTCGCAGAGTTCGTCCTACGAGCAGTACTTC
CATSDSQSSSYEQYF